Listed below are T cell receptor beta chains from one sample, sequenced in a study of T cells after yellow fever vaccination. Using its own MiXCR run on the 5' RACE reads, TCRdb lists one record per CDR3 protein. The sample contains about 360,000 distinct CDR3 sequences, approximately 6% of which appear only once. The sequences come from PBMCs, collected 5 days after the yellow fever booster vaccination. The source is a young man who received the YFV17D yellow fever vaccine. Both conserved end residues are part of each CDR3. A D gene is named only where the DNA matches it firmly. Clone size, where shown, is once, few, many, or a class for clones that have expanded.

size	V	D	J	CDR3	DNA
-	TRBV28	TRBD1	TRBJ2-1	CASSVKIGGSRDGNNEQFF	TGTGCCAGCAGTGTAAAGATAGGGGGCTCCCGGGACGGCAACAATGAGCAGTTCTTC
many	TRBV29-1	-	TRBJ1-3	CSVGGGTSLTGNTIYF	TGCAGCGTTGGGGGGGGGACTTCCCTTACTGGAAACACCATATATTTT
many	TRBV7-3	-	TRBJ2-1	CASSAGLSPSYNEQFF	TGTGCCAGCAGCGCGGGACTTAGCCCCTCCTACAATGAGCAGTTCTTC
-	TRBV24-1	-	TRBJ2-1	CATSGPMDSGLYNEQFF	TGTGCCACCAGTGGCCCCATGGACAGCGGTCTTTACAATGAGCAGTTCTTC
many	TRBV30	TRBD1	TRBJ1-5	CATDRDFNQPQHF	TGTGCCACGGACAGGGATTTCAATCAGCCCCAGCATTTT
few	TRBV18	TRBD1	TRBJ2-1	CASSPNGRGNYNEQFF	TGTGCCAGCTCACCAAATGGCAGGGGGAACTACAATGAGCAGTTCTTC
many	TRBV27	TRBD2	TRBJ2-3	CASSSTSGSSDTQYF	TGTGCCAGCAGTTCCACTAGCGGGAGTTCAGATACGCAGTATTTT
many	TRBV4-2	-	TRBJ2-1	CASSQDTGVRGNEQFF	TGTGCCAGCAGCCAAGATACAGGGGTACGGGGGAATGAGCAGTTCTTC
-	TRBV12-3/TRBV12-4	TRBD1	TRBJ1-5	CASRGQEHQPQHF	TGTGCCAGCAGAGGACAGGAACATCAGCCCCAGCATTTT
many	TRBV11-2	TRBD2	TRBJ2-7	CASSPGTIYEQYF	TGTGCCAGCAGCCCCGGGACTATCTACGAGCAGTACTTC
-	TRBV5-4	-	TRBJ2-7	CASSLESLRDEQYF	TGTGCCAGCAGCTTGGAATCCCTGCGCGACGAGCAGTACTTC
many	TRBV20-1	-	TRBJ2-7	CSARDPTKGYEQYF	TGCAGTGCTAGAGACCCGACCAAAGGCTACGAGCAGTACTTC
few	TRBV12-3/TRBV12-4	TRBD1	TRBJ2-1	CASSSGTGVYNEQFF	TGTGCCAGCAGTTCCGGGACAGGAGTCTACAATGAGCAGTTCTTC
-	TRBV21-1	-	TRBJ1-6	CASTRPLTGDNSPLHF	TGTGCCAGCACCCGCCCCCTGACAGGGGATAATTCACCCCTCCACTTT
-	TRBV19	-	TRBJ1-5	CASSIETNSAPNQPQHF	TGTGCCAGTAGTATAGAAACCAACAGCGCCCCAAATCAGCCCCAGCATTTT
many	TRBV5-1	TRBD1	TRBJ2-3	CASSPELDRGADTQYF	TGCGCCAGCAGCCCGGAGTTGGACAGGGGCGCAGATACGCAGTATTTT
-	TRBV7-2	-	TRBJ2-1	CASSRLMGGNEQFF	TGTGCCAGCAGCCGCCTGATGGGAGGCAATGAGCAGTTCTTC
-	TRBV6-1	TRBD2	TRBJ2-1	CASRGGKAGGNEQFF	TGTGCCAGCAGGGGCGGAAAAGCGGGGGGCAATGAGCAGTTCTTC
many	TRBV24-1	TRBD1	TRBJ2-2	CATSDPGQGAGGELFF	TGTGCCACCAGTGATCCGGGACAGGGGGCCGGCGGGGAGCTGTTTTTT
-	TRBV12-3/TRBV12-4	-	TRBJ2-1	CASSFVGYEQFF	TGTGCCAGCAGTTTTGTTGGGTATGAGCAGTTCTTC
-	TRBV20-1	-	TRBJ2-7	CSANLEYEQYF	TGCAGTGCGAACCTAGAATACGAGCAGTACTTC
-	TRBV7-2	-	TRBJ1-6	CASSLAGGQNNSPLHF	TGTGCCAGCAGCTTAGCGGGGGGGCAGAATAATTCACCCCTCCACTTT
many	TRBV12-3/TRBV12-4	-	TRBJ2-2	CASSLSGGELFF	TGTGCCAGCAGTCTTTCAGGCGGGGAGCTGTTTTTT
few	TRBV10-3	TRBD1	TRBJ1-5	CAAAGTGYSNQPQHF	TGTGCCGCCGCCGGGACAGGATATAGCAATCAGCCCCAGCATTTT
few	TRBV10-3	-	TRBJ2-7	CAIRESSYEQYF	TGTGCCATCAGGGAGAGCTCCTACGAGCAGTACTTC
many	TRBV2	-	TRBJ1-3	CASSPSQGLLNGNTIYF	TGTGCCAGCAGTCCCTCCCAGGGACTCCTCAATGGAAACACCATATATTTT
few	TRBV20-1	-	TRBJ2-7	CSASGRPLTEQYF	TGCAGTGCTAGCGGGAGACCCCTCACCGAGCAGTACTTC
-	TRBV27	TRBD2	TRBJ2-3	CASSSLAGFDTQYF	TGTGCCAGCAGTTCGCTAGCGGGGTTCGATACGCAGTATTTT
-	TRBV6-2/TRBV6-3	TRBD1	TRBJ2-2	CASSFAGTGAFTGELFF	TGTGCCAGCAGTTTCGCCGGGACAGGGGCGTTCACCGGGGAGCTGTTTTTT
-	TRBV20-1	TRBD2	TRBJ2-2	CCARDRAGGNTGELSF	TGCTGTGCTAGAGATCGAGCGGGAGGGAACACCGGGGAGCTGTCTTTT
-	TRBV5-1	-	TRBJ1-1	CASSLEAANTEAFF	TGCGCCAGCAGCTTGGAAGCAGCGAACACTGAAGCTTTCTTT
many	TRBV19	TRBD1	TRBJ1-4	CASSTRTGSSEKLFF	TGTGCCAGTAGTACCCGGACAGGATCTTCGGAAAAACTGTTTTTT
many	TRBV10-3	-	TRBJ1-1	CAIREDTLNTEAFF	TGTGCCATCAGAGAGGACACTCTGAACACTGAAGCTTTCTTT
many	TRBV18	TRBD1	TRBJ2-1	CASSPTGNSYNEQFF	TGTGCCAGCTCACCGACAGGGAACTCCTACAATGAGCAGTTCTTC
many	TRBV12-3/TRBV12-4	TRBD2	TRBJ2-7	CASSFSGLAGYEQYF	TGTGCCAGCAGTTTCTCCGGACTAGCGGGTTACGAGCAGTACTTC
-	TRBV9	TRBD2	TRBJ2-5	CASSVREGRETQYF	TGTGCCAGCAGCGTGAGGGAGGGCCGGGAGACCCAGTACTTC
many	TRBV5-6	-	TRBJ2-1	CASSLGPRGEQFF	TGTGCCAGCAGCTTGGGGCCGAGGGGGGAGCAGTTCTTC
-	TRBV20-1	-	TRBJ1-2	CSAETGHLYGYTF	TGCAGTGCTGAGACCGGACACCTCTATGGCTACACCTTC
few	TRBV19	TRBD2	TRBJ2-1	CASSIETSGSSYNEQFF	TGTGCCAGTAGTATAGAGACTAGCGGGAGCTCCTACAATGAGCAGTTCTTC
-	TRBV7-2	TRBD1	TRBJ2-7	CASSLEPRTGSYEQYF	TGTGCCAGCAGCTTAGAACCAAGGACAGGGAGCTACGAGCAGTACTTC
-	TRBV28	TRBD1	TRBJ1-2	CASSPTGSYGYTF	TGTGCCAGCAGTCCGACAGGGTCCTATGGCTACACCTTC
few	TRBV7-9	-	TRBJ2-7	CASSLAFEQHEQYF	TGTGCCAGCAGCTTAGCATTTGAACAGCACGAGCAGTACTTC
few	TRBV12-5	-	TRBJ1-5	CASGLEDQPQHF	TGTGCTAGTGGTTTGGAGGATCAGCCCCAGCATTTT
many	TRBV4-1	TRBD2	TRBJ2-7	CASSPEGGWGGLPSGTSYEQYF	TGCGCCAGCAGCCCGGAGGGAGGCTGGGGCGGTCTCCCGTCTGGGACTAGCTACGAGCAGTACTTC
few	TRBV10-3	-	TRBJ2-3	CAIAGRNPVPDTQYF	TGTGCCATCGCAGGCAGGAACCCGGTCCCAGATACGCAGTATTTT
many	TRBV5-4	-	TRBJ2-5	CASSLGGSWETQYF	TGTGCCAGCAGCTTAGGAGGGAGCTGGGAGACCCAGTACTTC
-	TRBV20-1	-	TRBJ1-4	CSAREPGPEKLFF	TGCAGTGCTAGAGAGCCGGGGCCAGAAAAACTGTTTTTT
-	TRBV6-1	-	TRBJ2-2	CASSPPGSLSTGELFF	TGTGCCAGCAGTCCCCCCGGGTCCCTCTCCACCGGGGAGCTGTTTTTT
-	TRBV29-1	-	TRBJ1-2	CSVAYSGGYTF	TGCAGCGTTGCCTATTCCGGCGGCTACACCTTC
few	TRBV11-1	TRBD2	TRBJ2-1	CASSSFAVAGGLGDEQFF	TGTGCCAGCAGCTCATTTGCCGTAGCGGGAGGTTTGGGCGATGAGCAGTTCTTC
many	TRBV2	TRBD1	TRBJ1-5	CASRTGLAGQPQHF	TGTGCCAGCAGGACAGGGTTAGCAGGTCAGCCCCAGCATTTT